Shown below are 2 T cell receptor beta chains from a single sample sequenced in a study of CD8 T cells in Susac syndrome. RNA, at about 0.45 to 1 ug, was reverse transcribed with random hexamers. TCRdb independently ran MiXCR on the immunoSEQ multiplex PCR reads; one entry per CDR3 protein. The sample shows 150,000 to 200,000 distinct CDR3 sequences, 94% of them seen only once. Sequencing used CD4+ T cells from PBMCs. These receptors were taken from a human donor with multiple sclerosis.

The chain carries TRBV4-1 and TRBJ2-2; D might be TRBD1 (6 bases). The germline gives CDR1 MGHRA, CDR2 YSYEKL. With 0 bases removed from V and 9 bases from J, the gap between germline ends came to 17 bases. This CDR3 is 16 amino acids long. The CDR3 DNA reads TGCGCCAGCAGCCAAGATTTGACAGGCGGCCACCGGGAGCTGTTTTTT. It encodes CASSQDLTGGHRELFF.

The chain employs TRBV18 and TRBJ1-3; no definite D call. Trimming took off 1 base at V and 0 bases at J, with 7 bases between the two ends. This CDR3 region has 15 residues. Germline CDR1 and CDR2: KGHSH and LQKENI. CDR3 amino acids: CASSPQASSGNTIYF. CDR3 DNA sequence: TGTGCCAGCTCACCACAGGCGTCCTCTGGAAACACCATATATTTT.